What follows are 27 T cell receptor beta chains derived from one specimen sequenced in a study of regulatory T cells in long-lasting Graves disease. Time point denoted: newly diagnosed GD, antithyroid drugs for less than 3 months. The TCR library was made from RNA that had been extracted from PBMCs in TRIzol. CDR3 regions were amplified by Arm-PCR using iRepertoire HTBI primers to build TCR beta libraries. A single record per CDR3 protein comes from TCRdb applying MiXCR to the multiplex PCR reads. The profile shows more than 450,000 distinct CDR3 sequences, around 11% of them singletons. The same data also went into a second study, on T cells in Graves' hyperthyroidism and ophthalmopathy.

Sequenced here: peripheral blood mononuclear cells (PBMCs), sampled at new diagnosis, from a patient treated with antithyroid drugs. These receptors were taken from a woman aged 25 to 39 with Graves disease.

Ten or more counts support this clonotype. The CDR3 DNA reads as TGTGCCAGCAGCTTAGGACGTAGCGGGAGGGCCGTTAATGAGCAGTTCTTC. It is translated as CASSLGRSGRAVNEQFF. This chain links TRBV7-2 with TRBJ2-1; 11 bases line up with TRBD2. Trimming at V came to 1 base and at J to 7 bases, leaving 9 bases not matched to a gene. Germline V CDR1 and CDR2: SGHTA, FQGNSA. The CDR3 sequence is 17 residues long.

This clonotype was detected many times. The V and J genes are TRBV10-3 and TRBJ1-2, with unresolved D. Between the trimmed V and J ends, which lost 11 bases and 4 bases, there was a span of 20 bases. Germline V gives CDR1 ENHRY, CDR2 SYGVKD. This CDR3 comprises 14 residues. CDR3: CAARGMRVTYGYTF. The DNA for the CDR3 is TGTGCCGCCAGAGGAATGAGGGTAACCTATGGCTACACCTTC.

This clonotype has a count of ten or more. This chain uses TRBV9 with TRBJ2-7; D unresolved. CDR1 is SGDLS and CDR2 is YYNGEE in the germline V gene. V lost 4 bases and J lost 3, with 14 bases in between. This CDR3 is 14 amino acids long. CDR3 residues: CASSPRAGSYEQYF. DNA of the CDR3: TGTGCCAGCAGCCCCCGCGCCGGAAGCTACGAGCAGTACTTC. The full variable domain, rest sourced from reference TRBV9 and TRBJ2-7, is DSGVTQTPKHLITATGQRVTLRCSPRSGDLSVYWYQQSLDQGLQFLIQYYNGEERAKGNILERFSAQQFPDLHSELNLSSLELGDSALYFCASSPRAGSYEQYFGPGTRLTVT.

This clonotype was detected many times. CDR3 amino acids: CSAGDRVSAEAFF. The CDR3 bases are TGCAGTGCTGGCGACAGGGTTTCGGCTGAAGCTTTCTTT. J is TRBJ1-1 and V is TRBV20-1, with TRBD1 matching 7 bases. The CDR3 is made up of 13 amino acids. CDR1 DFQATT and CDR2 SNEGSKA come from the germline V gene (reference sequence). With 5 bases clipped from V and 6 bases from J, the junction kept 9 bases outside the gene matches.

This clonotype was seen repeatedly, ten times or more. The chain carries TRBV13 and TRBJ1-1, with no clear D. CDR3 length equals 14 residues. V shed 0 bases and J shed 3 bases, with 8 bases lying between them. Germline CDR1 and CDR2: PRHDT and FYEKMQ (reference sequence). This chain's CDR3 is CASSLGRRHTEAFF. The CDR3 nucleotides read TGTGCCAGCAGCTTAGGCCGTAGGCACACTGAAGCTTTCTTT. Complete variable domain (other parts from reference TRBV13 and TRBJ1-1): AAGVIQSPRHLIKEKRETATLKCYPIPRHDTVYWYQQGPGQDPQFLISFYEKMQSDKGSIPDRFSAQQFSDYHSELNMSSLELGDSALYFCASSLGRRHTEAFFGQGTRLTVV.

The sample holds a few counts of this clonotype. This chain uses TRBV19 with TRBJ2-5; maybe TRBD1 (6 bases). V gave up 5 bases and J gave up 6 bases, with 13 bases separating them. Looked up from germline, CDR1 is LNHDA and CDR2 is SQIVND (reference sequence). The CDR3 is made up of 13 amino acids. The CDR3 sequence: CASSATGLKTQYF. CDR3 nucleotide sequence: TGTGCCAGTAGTGCTACAGGGTTAAAGACCCAGTACTTC.

For the CDR3, the DNA is TGTGCCAGCAGTATACCAGACCTGGGGGGAGTTGTCGAGCAGTTCTTC. This codes for CASSIPDLGGVVEQFF. This rearrangement joins TRBV28 to TRBJ2-1; perhaps TRBD2 as D (6 bases). V gave up 5 bases and J gave up 10 bases, with 24 bases separating them. The CDR3 extends over 16 amino acids. The V gene's germline CDR1 is MDHEN and CDR2 SYDVKM.

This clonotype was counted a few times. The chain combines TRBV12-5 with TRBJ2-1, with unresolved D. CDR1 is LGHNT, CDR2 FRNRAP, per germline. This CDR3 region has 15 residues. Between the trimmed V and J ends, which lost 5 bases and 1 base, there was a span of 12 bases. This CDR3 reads CASGRGQHSYNEQFF. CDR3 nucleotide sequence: TGTGCTAGTGGTCGAGGTCAACATTCCTACAATGAGCAGTTCTTC.

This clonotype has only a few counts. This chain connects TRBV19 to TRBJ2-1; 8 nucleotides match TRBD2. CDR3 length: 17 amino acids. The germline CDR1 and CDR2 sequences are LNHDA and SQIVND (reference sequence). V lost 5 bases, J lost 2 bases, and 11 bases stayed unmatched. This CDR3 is CASSLTLSGSPYNEQFF. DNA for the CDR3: TGTGCCAGTAGTCTCACCCTAAGCGGGAGCCCCTACAATGAGCAGTTCTTC.

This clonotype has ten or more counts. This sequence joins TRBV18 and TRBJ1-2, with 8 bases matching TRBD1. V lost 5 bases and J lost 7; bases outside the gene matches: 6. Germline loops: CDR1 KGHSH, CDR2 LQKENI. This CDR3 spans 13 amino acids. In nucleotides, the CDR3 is TGTGCCAGCTCAGCGGACAGGGCGGGTGGCTACACCTTC. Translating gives CASSADRAGGYTF.

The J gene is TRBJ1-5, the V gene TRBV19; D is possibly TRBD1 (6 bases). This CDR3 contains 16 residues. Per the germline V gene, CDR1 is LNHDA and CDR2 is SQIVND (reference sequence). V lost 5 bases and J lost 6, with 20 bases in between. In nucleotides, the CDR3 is TGTGCCAGTAGTTCCTTAGAGGGGGAGAGGCGTCAGCCCCAGCATTTT. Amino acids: CASSSLEGERRQPQHF.

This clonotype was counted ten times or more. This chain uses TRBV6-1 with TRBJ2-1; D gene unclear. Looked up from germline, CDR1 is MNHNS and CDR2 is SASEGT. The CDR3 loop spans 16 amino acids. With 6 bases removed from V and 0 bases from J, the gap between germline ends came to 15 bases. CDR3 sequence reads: CASSPRSPSSYNEQFF. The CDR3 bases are TGTGCCAGCAGCCCACGTTCCCCAAGCTCCTACAATGAGCAGTTCTTC.

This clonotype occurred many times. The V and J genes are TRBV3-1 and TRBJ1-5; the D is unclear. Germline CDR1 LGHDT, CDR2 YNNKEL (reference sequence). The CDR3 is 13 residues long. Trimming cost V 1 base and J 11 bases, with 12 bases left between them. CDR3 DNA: TGTGCCAGCAGCCAAGGTGGGTTCGTAGCCCAGCATTTT. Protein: CASSQGGFVAQHF.

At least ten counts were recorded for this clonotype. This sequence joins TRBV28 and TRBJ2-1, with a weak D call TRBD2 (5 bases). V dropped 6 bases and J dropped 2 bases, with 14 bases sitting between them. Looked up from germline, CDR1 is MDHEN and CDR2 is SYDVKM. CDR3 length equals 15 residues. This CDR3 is CASRRTLGTYNEQFF. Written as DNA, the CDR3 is TGTGCCAGCAGAAGGACTTTAGGGACCTACAATGAGCAGTTCTTC. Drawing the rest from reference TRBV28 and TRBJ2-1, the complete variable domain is DVKVTQSSRYLVKRTGEKVFLECVQDMDHENMFWYRQDPGLGLRLIYFSYDVKMKEKGDIPEGYSVSREKKERFSLILESASTNQTSMYLCASRRTLGTYNEQFFGPGTRLTVL.

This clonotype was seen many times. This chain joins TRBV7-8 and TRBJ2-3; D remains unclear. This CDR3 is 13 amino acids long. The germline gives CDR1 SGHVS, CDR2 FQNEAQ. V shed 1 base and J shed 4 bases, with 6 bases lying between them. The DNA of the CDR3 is TGTGCCAGCAGCTTAGAATCTCCAGATACGCAGTATTTT. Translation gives CASSLESPDTQYF. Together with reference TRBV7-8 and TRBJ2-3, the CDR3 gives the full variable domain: GAGVSQSPRYKVAKRGQDVALRCDPISGHVSLFWYQQALGQGPEFLTYFQNEAQLDKSGLPSDRFFAERPEGSVSTLKIQRTQQEDSAVYLCASSLESPDTQYFGPGTRLTVL.

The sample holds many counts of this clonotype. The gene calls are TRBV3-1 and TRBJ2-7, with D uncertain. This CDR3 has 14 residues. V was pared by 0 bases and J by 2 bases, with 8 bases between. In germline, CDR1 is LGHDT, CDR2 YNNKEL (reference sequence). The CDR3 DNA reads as TGTGCCAGCAGCCAAGATATCCCTCCCTACGAGCAGTACTTC. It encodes CASSQDIPPYEQYF.

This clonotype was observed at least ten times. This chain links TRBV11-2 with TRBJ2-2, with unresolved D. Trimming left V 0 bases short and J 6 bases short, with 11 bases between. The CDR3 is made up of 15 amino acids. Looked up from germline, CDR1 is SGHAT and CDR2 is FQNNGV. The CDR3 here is CASSLEVMLAGELFF. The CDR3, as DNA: TGTGCCAGCAGCTTAGAAGTTATGCTAGCCGGGGAGCTGTTTTTT.

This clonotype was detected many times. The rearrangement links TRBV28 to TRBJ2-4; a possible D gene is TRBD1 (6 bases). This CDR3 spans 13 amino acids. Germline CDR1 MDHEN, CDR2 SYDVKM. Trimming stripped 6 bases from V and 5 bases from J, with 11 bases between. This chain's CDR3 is CASSQGRQNIQYF. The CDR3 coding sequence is TGTGCCAGCAGCCAGGGGAGACAAAACATTCAGTACTTC.

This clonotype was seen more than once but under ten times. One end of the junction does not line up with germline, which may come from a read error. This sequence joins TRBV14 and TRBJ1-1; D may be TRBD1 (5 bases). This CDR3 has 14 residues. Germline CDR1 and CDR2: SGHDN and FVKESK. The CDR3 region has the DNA TGTGCCAGCAGACAAGCAGGGTTGGACACTGAAGCTTTCTTT. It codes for CASRQAGLDTEAFF.

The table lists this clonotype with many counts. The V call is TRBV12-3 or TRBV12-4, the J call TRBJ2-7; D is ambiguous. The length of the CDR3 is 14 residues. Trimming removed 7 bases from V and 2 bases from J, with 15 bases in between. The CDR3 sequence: CASNQAGGTYEQYF. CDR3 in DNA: TGTGCCAGCAACCAAGCTGGCGGAACCTACGAGCAGTACTTC.

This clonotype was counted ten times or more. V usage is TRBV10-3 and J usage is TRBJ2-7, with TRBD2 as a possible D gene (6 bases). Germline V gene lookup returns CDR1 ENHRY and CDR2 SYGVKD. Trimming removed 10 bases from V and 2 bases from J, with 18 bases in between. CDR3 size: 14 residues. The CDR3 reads CATRRLATTYEQYF. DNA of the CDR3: TGTGCCACCCGGCGGCTAGCGACAACCTACGAGCAGTACTTC.

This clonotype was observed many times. CDR3 bases: TGCAGCGTTGAAGGTTTGCACGAGCAGTACTTC. Translated, it gives CSVEGLHEQYF. The chain is built from TRBV29-1 and TRBJ2-7, with D unresolved. V was trimmed by 1 base and J by 5 bases, leaving 6 bases between them. Germline loops: CDR1 SQVTM, CDR2 ANQGSEA. The CDR3 totals 11 residues.

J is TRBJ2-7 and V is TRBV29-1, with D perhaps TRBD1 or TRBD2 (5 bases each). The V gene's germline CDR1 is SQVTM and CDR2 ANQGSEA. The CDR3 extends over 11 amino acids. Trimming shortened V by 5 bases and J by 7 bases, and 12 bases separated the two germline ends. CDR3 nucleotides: TGCAGCGTTCTCACCTGGGGGGAGCAGTACTTC. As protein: CSVLTWGEQYF.

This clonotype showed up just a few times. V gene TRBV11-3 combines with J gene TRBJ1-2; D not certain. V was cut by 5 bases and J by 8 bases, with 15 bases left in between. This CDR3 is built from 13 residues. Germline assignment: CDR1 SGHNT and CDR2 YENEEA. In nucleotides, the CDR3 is TGTGCCAGCAGCGTCAATGGGTATGAAGGCTACACCTTC. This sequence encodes CASSVNGYEGYTF.

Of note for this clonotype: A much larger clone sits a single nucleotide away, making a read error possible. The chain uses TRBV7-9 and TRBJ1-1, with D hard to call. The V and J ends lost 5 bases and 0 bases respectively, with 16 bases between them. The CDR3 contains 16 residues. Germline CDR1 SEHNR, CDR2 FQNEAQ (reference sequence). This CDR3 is CASSPGLGSLNTEAFF. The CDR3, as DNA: TGTGCCAGCAGCCCAGGCCTGGGCAGTTTGAACACTGAAGCTTTCTTT.

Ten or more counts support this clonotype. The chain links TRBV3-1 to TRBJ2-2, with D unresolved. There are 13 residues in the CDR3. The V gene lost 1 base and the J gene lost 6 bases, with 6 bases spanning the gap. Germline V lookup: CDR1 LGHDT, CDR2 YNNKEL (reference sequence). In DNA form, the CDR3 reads TGTGCCAGCAGCCAAGGGCTACCCGGGGAGCTGTTTTTT. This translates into CASSQGLPGELFF.

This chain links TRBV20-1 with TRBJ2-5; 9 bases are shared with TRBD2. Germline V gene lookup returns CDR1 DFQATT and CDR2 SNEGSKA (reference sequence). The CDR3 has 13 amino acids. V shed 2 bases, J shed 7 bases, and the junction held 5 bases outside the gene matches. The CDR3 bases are TGCAGTGCTAGACTAGCGGGATCAGGGACCCAGTACTTC. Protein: CSARLAGSGTQYF.